The sequence of this TCR beta chain was determined in a study of blood T cell repertoires in COVID-19. Study in general: COVID-19 samples from acute and convalescent phases originated in the United States, Italy and Spain.

Some clones are missing from TCRdb's copy, which holds only in-frame ones; the method was immunoSEQ multiplex PCR. Of some 80,000 clones listed, roughly 82% are singletons. The CDR3 runs 14 residues. From germline, CDR1 is MNHEY and CDR2 SMNVEV (reference sequence). The junction had 2 bases not matched to a gene; V was cut back by 6 bases and J by 1 base. The material sequenced was peripheral blood. V is TRBV27 and J is TRBJ2-7; 11 bases map to TRBD2. This clonotype originated in a human donor in a cohort sampled during active COVID-19. CDR3 nucleotide sequence: TGTGCCAGCAGACTAGCGGGGGCTTCCTACGAGCAGTACTTC. Translated: CASRLAGASYEQYF.